These T cell receptor beta chains were read from a single sample in a study of T cell responses to AZD1222 COVID-19 vaccine. Data came from immunoSEQ multiplex PCR; TCRdb stores just in-frame clones and leaves some out. The repertoire consists of 120,000 to 150,000 clones, with roughly 91% occurring once and the leading ten covering around 5%. The source material was peripheral blood, sampled on day 0 of AZD1222 vaccination. The receptors originated from an adult in good health. CDR3s leave out the opening cysteine and the closing phenylalanine or tryptophan. Fields, in order: CDR3 protein, clone size, V gene, D gene, J gene. The D gene is left open where the match is weak. The size entry is marked missing in some rows and otherwise reads once, few, many or a size class.

AWSVEGNGGYT	.	TRBV30	.	TRBJ1-2
ASSPFGDSNQPQH	.	TRBV18	.	TRBJ1-5
ASSEWGGKETQY	once	TRBV10-2	.	TRBJ2-5
ASSRTGDVYEQY	.	TRBV5-1	TRBD1	TRBJ2-7
ASSQEPAIYGYT	.	TRBV4-3	.	TRBJ1-2
ASSFRTGRETQY	once	TRBV6-6	.	TRBJ2-5
ASSDAAFSGANVLT	.	TRBV19	.	TRBJ2-6
ASSLVRGQGAGEQY	once	TRBV7-6	TRBD1	TRBJ2-7
ASSPPNPGFISNQPQH	.	TRBV3-1/TRBV3-2	.	TRBJ1-5
ASSEGQLGGYTEAF	.	TRBV2	.	TRBJ1-1
ASSYSRGRETQY	.	TRBV7-8	TRBD1	TRBJ2-5
ASSLGLAGSYEQY	.	TRBV5-5	TRBD2	TRBJ2-7
ASSPPFGGINEQY	.	TRBV27	.	TRBJ2-7
ASSGNTEAF	.	TRBV7-9	.	TRBJ1-1
SVEDQNYEQY	.	TRBV29-1	.	TRBJ2-7
ASSEVTVTETQY	.	TRBV2	.	TRBJ2-5
ASSALTSSASTDTQY	.	TRBV6-1	TRBD2	TRBJ2-3
ASRPNPPGQGAVEAF	.	TRBV7-6	TRBD1	TRBJ1-1
ASSIVAARGNTIY	.	TRBV19	.	TRBJ1-3
ASSLGGGEKLF	.	TRBV7-9	.	TRBJ1-4
ASSNRRIKGWGYEQY	.	TRBV27	.	TRBJ2-7
ASSSGLATGELF	.	TRBV5-1	TRBD2	TRBJ2-2
ATSFDNSYEQY	few	TRBV12-3/TRBV12-4	.	TRBJ2-7
ASSFSTVSTDTQY	.	TRBV5-4	.	TRBJ2-3
ASSRPTGGVLAGYT	.	TRBV18	TRBD1	TRBJ1-2
ASSSGSSGFYEQY	.	TRBV5-1	.	TRBJ2-7
ASSITGQDNSPLH	.	TRBV19	.	TRBJ1-6
AWRLQVYYGYT	once	TRBV30	.	TRBJ1-2
ASTTGPWNQPQH	.	TRBV28	.	TRBJ1-5
ASSLGWAGGRGNQPQH	.	TRBV7-2	.	TRBJ1-5
ASSSRAGVVHEQY	.	TRBV7-9	TRBD2	TRBJ2-7
ASSKAVLDSLTDTQY	.	TRBV21-1	.	TRBJ2-3
ASRKDRAPGTQY	.	TRBV19	.	TRBJ2-3
ASSLAGRGWETQY	.	TRBV5-1	.	TRBJ2-5
ASSLDRGNYGYT	.	TRBV11-2	.	TRBJ1-2
ASKANLEEAF	.	TRBV12-3/TRBV12-4	.	TRBJ1-1
SASVLGRNEQY	.	TRBV20-1	.	TRBJ2-7
ASSLGQGQDTIY	.	TRBV6-5	TRBD1	TRBJ1-3
ASSLTRTNEQY	.	TRBV6-2/TRBV6-3	.	TRBJ2-7
ASSLVVGVANYGYT	.	TRBV7-9	.	TRBJ1-2
ASRLNPASGSSYEQY	few	TRBV7-2	TRBD2	TRBJ2-7
ASSAQGDYGYT	.	TRBV11-2	TRBD1	TRBJ1-2
ASSEGGHLGTQY	once	TRBV6-1	.	TRBJ2-5
ASSGGTGAYEQY	.	TRBV5-6	TRBD1	TRBJ2-7